A single sample gave rise to the 22 T cell receptor beta chains below, sequenced in a study of control samples from healthy donors and cancer patients. This table comes from immunoSEQ multiplex PCR, and its TCRdb copy is limited to in-frame clones, with some not included. The table has approximately 100,000 clones, 70% to 85% seen once. Sequenced: PBMCs. Source of these receptors: a man aged 65 to 85 with lung cancer.

As concerns this clone: One end of the junction is discordant with germline, which a read error may explain. The rearrangement joins TRBV2 to TRBJ2-4, with D hard to call. In germline, CDR1 is SNHLY, CDR2 FYNNEI. The CDR3 consists of 15 residues. The CDR3 sequence: CASSEEKLAKNIQYF. Written as DNA, the CDR3 is TGTGCCAGCAGCGAAGAGAAGCTAGCCAAAAACATTCAGTACTTC.

This chain joins TRBV2 and TRBJ1-2; the match to TRBD1 covers 9 bases. With V trimmed by 8 bases and J by 4 bases, 11 bases remained unmatched. The V gene's germline CDR1 is SNHLY and CDR2 FYNNEI. The CDR3 totals 15 residues. The CDR3 sequence: CASATRQTGGYGYTF. As DNA, the CDR3 is TGTGCCAGCGCTACGCGACAGACAGGGGGCTATGGCTACACCTTC.

The chain recombines TRBV24-1 with TRBJ2-6, with D perhaps TRBD1 (5 bases). The length of the CDR3 is 17 residues. The germline CDR1 and CDR2 sequences are KGHDR and SFDVKD. V was trimmed by 5 bases and J by 0 bases, leaving 13 bases between them. CDR3 residues: CATSGPDSYSGANVLTF. CDR3 nucleotide sequence: TGTGCCACCAGTGGGCCAGACAGTTACTCTGGGGCCAACGTCCTGACTTTC.

J is TRBJ1-3 and V is TRBV18; unclear D gene. The CDR3 runs to 16 residues. CDR1 and CDR2 (germline): KGHSH, LQKENI. V lost 2 bases to trimming and J lost 2 bases, with 13 bases between them. DNA for the CDR3: TGTGCCAGCTCACCAATCGGCGGAAGCCCTGGAAACACCATATATTTT. Amino acid sequence: CASSPIGGSPGNTIYF.

This chain joins TRBV6-5 and TRBJ1-5; weak D call: TRBD1 (5 bases). The CDR3 runs to 14 residues. The germline V gene has CDR1 MNHEY and CDR2 SVGAGI. The V end was cut by 7 bases, the J end by 3 bases, with 13 bases between. The CDR3 coding sequence is TGTGCCAGCAAGGGGAACGGTGTCAATCAGCCCCAGCATTTT. It codes for CASKGNGVNQPQHF.

V is TRBV20-1 and J is TRBJ2-5, with D perhaps matching TRBD1 (6 bases). The CDR3 extends over 14 amino acids. The V end was cut by 3 bases, the J end by 2 bases, with 13 bases between. Germline assignment: CDR1 DFQATT and CDR2 SNEGSKA (reference sequence). CDR3 nucleotides: TGCAGTGCTAGTCCCAGGGGACGTCAAGAGACCCAGTACTTC. It specifies CSASPRGRQETQYF.

This chain uses TRBV25-1 with TRBJ2-1, with D unresolved. The V end was cut by 4 bases, the J end by 0 bases, with 7 bases between. Germline V CDR1 and CDR2: MGHDK, SYGVNS. The CDR3 covers 14 residues. The CDR3: CASSGGFSYNEQFF. The CDR3 DNA is TGTGCCAGCAGTGGAGGATTCTCCTACAATGAGCAGTTCTTC.

This chain connects TRBV28 to TRBJ2-7; a weak D match, TRBD1 (5 bases). The V gene lost 1 base and the J gene lost 7 bases, with 17 bases spanning the gap. Germline V gene sequence: CDR1 MDHEN, CDR2 SYDVKM. This CDR3 region has 15 residues. This CDR3 reads CASSLFTAGSTEQYF. In DNA form, the CDR3 reads TGTGCCAGCAGTTTATTCACAGCAGGGTCTACAGAGCAGTACTTC.

This clone was seen once. The chain is built from TRBV19 and TRBJ2-5; 7 nucleotides align to TRBD1. Germline CDR1 reads LNHDA; CDR2 reads SQIVND (reference sequence). CDR3 size: 15 residues. V was pared by 3 bases and J by 2 bases, with 6 bases of the junction left unmatched. CDR3 sequence reads: CASSIYRTGQETQYF. CDR3 nucleotides: TGTGCCAGTAGTATCTATCGGACAGGTCAAGAGACCCAGTACTTC.

V is TRBV12-3 or TRBV12-4 and J is TRBJ2-1; D is unclear. V lost 0 bases to trimming and J lost 7 bases, with 7 bases between them. The CDR3 loop spans 13 amino acids. The CDR3 here is CASSLAGVNEQFF. CDR3 DNA: TGTGCCAGCAGTTTAGCGGGTGTGAATGAGCAGTTCTTC.

The gene calls are TRBV2 and TRBJ2-5, with D maybe TRBD1 (6 bases). V was cut by 7 bases and J by 6 bases, with 18 bases left in between. The CDR3 contains 14 residues. CDR1 is SNHLY, CDR2 FYNNEI, per germline. CDR3 DNA: TGTGCCAGCATTCCAAGGGTAGGGGGAAAGACCCAGTACTTC. This encodes CASIPRVGGKTQYF.

This clone was detected once. This chain connects TRBV5-5 to TRBJ2-1; 9 bases map to TRBD1. The CDR3 runs to 15 residues. Per germline, CDR1 SGHKS and CDR2 YYEKEE (reference sequence). The V and J ends lost 2 bases and 4 bases, in that order; junction bases with no gene match: 4. CDR3 sequence (DNA): TGTGCCAGCAGCTTAGCAGGGACAGGGTACAATGAGCAGTTCTTC. It translates to CASSLAGTGYNEQFF.

The chain is built from TRBV7-7 and TRBJ2-2; D possibly matches TRBD1 or TRBD2 (5 bases each). Per the germline V gene, CDR1 is SSHAT and CDR2 is FNYEAQ (reference sequence). Trimming shortened V by 1 base and J by 7 bases, and 7 bases separated the two germline ends. This CDR3 comprises 13 residues. The DNA of the CDR3 is TGTGCCAGCAGCTTAGGGGGACGCGGGGAGCTGTTTTTT. Its protein is CASSLGGRGELFF.

V is TRBV18 and J is TRBJ1-2; perhaps TRBD1 as D (5 bases). V was clipped by 2 bases and J by 1 base, with 14 bases between them. Per germline, CDR1 KGHSH and CDR2 LQKENI. This CDR3 region has 16 residues. The CDR3 sequence is CASSPIRELNNYGYTF. The CDR3 DNA is TGTGCCAGCTCACCAATCAGGGAATTAAATAACTATGGCTACACCTTC.

The chain employs TRBV15 and TRBJ1-4; 7 positions match TRBD1. CDR1 is LNHNV and CDR2 is YYDKDF in the germline V gene (reference sequence). V gave up 4 bases and J gave up 1 base; unmatched junction bases: 6. This CDR3 comprises 16 residues. CDR3 region: CATSTDRALTNEKLFF. Written as DNA, the CDR3 is TGTGCCACCAGCACAGACAGGGCCTTAACTAATGAAAAACTGTTTTTT.

This clone was seen only a few times. Within the sample, other DNA sequences also encode this same CDR3. CDR3 in amino acids: CASKGQNYNEQFF. CDR3 bases: TGTGCCAGCAAAGGACAGAACTACAATGAGCAGTTCTTC. The chain uses TRBV27 and TRBJ2-1; the D gene is possibly TRBD1 (6 bases). V lost 7 bases, J lost 3 bases, and 10 bases lay in between. The V gene's germline CDR1 is MNHEY and CDR2 SMNVEV (reference sequence). CDR3 length equals 13 residues.

This sequence joins TRBV18 and TRBJ2-2; perhaps TRBD1 as D (5 bases). Germline V gene data show CDR1 as KGHSH and CDR2 as LQKENI. Trimming cost V 2 bases and J 1 base, with 8 bases left between them. The CDR3 contains 15 residues. The CDR3 nucleotides read TGTGCCAGCTCACCAGACAGACTGAACACCGGGGAGCTGTTTTTT. This translates into CASSPDRLNTGELFF.

The chain couples TRBV24-1 to TRBJ2-2, with TRBD2 matching over 12 bases. Per the germline V gene, CDR1 is KGHDR and CDR2 is SFDVKD. The CDR3 covers 16 residues. Trimming removed 5 bases from V and 0 bases from J; junction bases left unmatched: 0. CDR3: CATSGTSGANTGELFF. CDR3 nucleotides: TGTGCCACCAGTGGGACTAGCGGGGCGAACACCGGGGAGCTGTTTTTT.

This chain uses TRBV5-8 with TRBJ2-7; unclear D gene. The germline V gene encodes CDR1 SGHTS and CDR2 YDEGEE. Trimming removed 10 bases from V and 2 bases from J, with 22 bases in between. CDR3 length: 15 amino acids. CDR3 in amino acids: CAGFFTAKTTYEQYF. DNA for the CDR3: TGTGCCGGGTTTTTTACAGCAAAGACAACCTACGAGCAGTACTTC.

The rearrangement uses TRBV15 and TRBJ2-3; TRBD1 might be the D (6 bases). This CDR3 is built from 15 residues. V lost 3 bases and J 6 bases, leaving 16 bases between the germline ends. Germline lookup yields CDR1 LNHNV and CDR2 YYDKDF (reference sequence). CDR3 DNA sequence: TGTGCCACCAGCAGTACAGGGATCGGCGAGGATACGCAGTATTTT. Protein sequence: CATSSTGIGEDTQYF.

The chain uses TRBV3-1 (or the pseudogene TRBV3-2) and TRBJ2-7, with unresolved D. The CDR3 has 11 residues. Trimming stripped 0 bases from V and 10 bases from J, with 7 bases between. The V gene's germline CDR1 is LGHDT and CDR2 YNNKEL (reference sequence). This CDR3 is CASSQEEVQYF. The CDR3, as DNA: TGTGCCAGCAGCCAAGAAGAGGTCCAGTACTTC.

The chain has TRBV11-3 and TRBJ2-7, with TRBD2 identical over 8 bases. V shed 0 bases and J 5 bases; nucleotides not matched to a gene: 3. CDR1 SGHNT and CDR2 YENEEA come from the germline V gene. CDR3 length: 14 amino acids. CDR3 coding DNA: TGTGCCAGCAGCTTAGACGGGGGGGCCGACGAGCAGTACTTC. This gives the protein CASSLDGGADEQYF.